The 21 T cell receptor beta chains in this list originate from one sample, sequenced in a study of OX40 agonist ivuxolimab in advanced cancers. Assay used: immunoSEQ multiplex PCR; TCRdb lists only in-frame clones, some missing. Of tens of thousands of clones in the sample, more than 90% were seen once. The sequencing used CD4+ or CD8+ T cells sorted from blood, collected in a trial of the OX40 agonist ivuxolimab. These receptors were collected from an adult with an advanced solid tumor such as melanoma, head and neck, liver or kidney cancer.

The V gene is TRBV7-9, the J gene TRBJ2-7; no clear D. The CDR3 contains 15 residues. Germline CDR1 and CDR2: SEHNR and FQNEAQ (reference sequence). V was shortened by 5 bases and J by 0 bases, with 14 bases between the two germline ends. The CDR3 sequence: CASSTSTSSSYEQYF. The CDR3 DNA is TGTGCCAGCAGCACCTCGACCTCGAGCTCCTACGAGCAGTACTTC. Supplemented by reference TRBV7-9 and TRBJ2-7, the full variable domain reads DTGVSQNPRHKITKRGQNVTFRCDPISEHNRLYWYRQTLGQGPEFLTYFQNEAQLEKSRLLSDRFSAERPKGSFSTLEIQRTEQGDSAMYLCASSTSTSSSYEQYFGPGTRLTVT.

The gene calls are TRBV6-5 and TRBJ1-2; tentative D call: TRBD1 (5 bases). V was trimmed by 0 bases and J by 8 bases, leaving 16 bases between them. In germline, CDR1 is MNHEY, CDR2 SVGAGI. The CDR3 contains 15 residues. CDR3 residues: CASSYSRRFEGGYTF. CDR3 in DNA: TGTGCCAGCAGTTACTCGAGGCGATTCGAGGGGGGCTACACCTTC.

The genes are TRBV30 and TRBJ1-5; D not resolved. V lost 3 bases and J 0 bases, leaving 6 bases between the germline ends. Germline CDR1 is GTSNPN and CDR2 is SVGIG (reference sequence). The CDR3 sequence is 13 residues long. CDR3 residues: CAWRGSSNQPQHF. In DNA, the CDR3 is TGTGCCTGGAGAGGTTCTAGCAATCAGCCCCAGCATTTT.

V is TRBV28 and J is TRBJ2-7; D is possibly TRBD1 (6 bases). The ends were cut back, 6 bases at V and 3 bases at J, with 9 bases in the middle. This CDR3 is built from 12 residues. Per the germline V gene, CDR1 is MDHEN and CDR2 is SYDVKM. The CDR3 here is CASSRGFYEQYF. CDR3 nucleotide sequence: TGTGCCAGCAGCAGGGGCTTCTACGAGCAGTACTTC.

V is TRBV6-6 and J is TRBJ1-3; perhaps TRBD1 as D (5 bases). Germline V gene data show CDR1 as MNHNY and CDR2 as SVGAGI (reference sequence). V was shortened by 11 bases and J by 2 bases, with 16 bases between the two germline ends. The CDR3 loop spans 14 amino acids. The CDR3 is CALRGAATGNTIYF. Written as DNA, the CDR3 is TGTGCCTTACGAGGGGCAGCTACTGGAAACACCATATATTTT.

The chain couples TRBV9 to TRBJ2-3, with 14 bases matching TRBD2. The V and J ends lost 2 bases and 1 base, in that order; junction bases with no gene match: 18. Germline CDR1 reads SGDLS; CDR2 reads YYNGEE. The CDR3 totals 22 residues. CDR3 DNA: TGTGCCAGCAGCGTGGGACTAGCGGGAGTTTTTTCCCAATTCTCGGGCACAGATACGCAGTATTTT. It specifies CASSVGLAGVFSQFSGTDTQYF. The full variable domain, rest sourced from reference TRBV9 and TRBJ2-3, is DSGVTQTPKHLITATGQRVTLRCSPRSGDLSVYWYQQSLDQGLQFLIQYYNGEERAKGNILERFSAQQFPDLHSELNLSSLELGDSALYFCASSVGLAGVFSQFSGTDTQYFGPGTRLTVL.

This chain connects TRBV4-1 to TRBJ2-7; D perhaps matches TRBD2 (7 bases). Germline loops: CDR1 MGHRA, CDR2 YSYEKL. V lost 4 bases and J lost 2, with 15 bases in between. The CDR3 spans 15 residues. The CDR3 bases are TGCGCCAGCAGCCCCCAAGGGGGGGAACCCTACGAGCAGTACTTC. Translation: CASSPQGGEPYEQYF.

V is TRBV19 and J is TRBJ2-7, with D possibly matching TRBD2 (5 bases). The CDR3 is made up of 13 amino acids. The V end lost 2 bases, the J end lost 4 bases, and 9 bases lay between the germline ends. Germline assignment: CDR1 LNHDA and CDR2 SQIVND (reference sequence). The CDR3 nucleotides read TGTGCCAGTAGTATAATTCGGGGATACGAGCAGTACTTC. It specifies CASSIIRGYEQYF.

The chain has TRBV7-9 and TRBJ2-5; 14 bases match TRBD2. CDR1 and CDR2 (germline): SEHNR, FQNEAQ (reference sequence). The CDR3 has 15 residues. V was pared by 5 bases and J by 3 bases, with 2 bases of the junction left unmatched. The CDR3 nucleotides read TGTGCCAGCAGCCCGGGACTAGCGGGAGAAGAGACCCAGTACTTC. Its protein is CASSPGLAGEETQYF.

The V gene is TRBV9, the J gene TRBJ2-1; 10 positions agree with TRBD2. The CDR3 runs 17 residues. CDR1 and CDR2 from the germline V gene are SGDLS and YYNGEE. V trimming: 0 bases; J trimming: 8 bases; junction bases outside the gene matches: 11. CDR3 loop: CASSVGLGASGGYEQFF. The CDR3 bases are TGTGCCAGCAGCGTAGGGCTCGGGGCTAGCGGGGGTTATGAGCAGTTCTTC.

CDR3 nucleotides: TGTGCCAGCTCACCACCGTTCGGCGGAACGAACACTGAAGCTTTCTTT. As protein: CASSPPFGGTNTEAFF. V usage is TRBV18 and J usage is TRBJ1-1; D unclear. This CDR3 region has 16 residues. In germline, CDR1 is KGHSH, CDR2 LQKENI. V was clipped by 0 bases and J by 1 base, with 12 bases between them.

CDR3 region: CASSTLLSGKDAFF. CDR3 in DNA: TGTGCCAGCAGTACCCTTTTGTCAGGGAAGGATGCTTTCTTT. The V and J genes are TRBV27 and TRBJ1-1; a weak D match, TRBD1 (5 bases). V was clipped by 5 bases and J by 11 bases, with 21 bases between them. Germline CDR1 MNHEY, CDR2 SMNVEV (reference sequence). The CDR3 has 14 amino acids.

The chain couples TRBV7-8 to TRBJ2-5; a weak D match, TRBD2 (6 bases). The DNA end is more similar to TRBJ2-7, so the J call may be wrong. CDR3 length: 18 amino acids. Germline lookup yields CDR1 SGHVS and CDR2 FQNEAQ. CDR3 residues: CASSSPGRFGSPSYEQYF. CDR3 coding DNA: TGTGCCAGCAGCTCCCCGGGCCGGTTCGGGAGCCCCTCCTACGAGCAGTACTTC.

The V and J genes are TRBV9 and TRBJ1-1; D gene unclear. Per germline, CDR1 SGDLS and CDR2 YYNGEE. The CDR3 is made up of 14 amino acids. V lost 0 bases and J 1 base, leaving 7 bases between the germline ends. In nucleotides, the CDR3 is TGTGCCAGCAGCGTAGGGCAACGGAACACTGAAGCTTTCTTT. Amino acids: CASSVGQRNTEAFF.

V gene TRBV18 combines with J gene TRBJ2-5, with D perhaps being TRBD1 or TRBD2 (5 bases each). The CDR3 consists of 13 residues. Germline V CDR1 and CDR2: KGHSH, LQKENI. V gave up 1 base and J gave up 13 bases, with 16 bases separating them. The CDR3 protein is CASSPRRDADRYF. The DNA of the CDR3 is TGTGCCAGCTCACCACGCCGGGACGCCGATCGGTACTTC.

In DNA form, the CDR3 reads TGTGCCAGCAGCGGCCGGGGCCGCTTCTCTGGAAACACCATATATTTT. This codes for CASSGRGRFSGNTIYF. The chain uses TRBV5-5 and TRBJ1-3; D is perhaps TRBD1 (5 bases). Germline-derived CDR1 and CDR2 are SGHKS and YYEKEE (reference sequence). Trimming cost V 4 bases and J 0 bases, with 14 bases left between them. The CDR3 is 16 residues long. Drawing the rest from reference TRBV5-5 and TRBJ1-3, the complete variable domain is DAGVTQSPTHLIKTRGQQVTLRCSPISGHKSVSWYQQVLGQGPQFIFQYYEKEERGRGNFPDRFSARQFPNYSSELNVNALLLGDSALYLCASSGRGRFSGNTIYFGEGSWLTVV.

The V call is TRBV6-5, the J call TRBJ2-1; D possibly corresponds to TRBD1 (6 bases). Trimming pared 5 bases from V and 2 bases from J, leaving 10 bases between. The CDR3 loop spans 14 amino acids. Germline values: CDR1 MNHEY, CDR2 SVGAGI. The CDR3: CASSPTGPYNEQFF. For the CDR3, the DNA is TGTGCCAGCAGTCCAACAGGGCCCTACAATGAGCAGTTCTTC.

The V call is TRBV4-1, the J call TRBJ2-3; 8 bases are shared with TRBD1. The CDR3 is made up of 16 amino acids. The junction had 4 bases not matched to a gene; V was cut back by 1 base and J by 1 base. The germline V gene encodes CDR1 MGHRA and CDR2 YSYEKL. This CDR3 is CASSQGPGQGTDTQYF. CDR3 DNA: TGCGCCAGCAGCCAAGGGCCGGGACAGGGCACAGATACGCAGTATTTT.

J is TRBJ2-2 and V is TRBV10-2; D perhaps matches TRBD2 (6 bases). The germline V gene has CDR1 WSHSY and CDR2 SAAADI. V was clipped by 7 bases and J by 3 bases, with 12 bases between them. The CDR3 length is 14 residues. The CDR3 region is CASNRLGDTGELFF. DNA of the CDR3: TGCGCCAGCAACCGACTAGGTGACACCGGGGAGCTGTTTTTT.

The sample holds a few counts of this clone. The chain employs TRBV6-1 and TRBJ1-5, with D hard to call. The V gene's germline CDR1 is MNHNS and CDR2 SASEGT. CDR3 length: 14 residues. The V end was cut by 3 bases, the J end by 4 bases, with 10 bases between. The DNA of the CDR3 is TGTGCCAGCAGTGATCGTTGGTTTAATCAGCCCCAGCATTTT. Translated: CASSDRWFNQPQHF.

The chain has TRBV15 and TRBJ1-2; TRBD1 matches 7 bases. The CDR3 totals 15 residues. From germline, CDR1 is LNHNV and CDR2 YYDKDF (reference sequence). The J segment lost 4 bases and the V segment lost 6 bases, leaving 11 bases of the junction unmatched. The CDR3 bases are TGTGCCACCAGTTCGACAGGGACCCTAGGCTATGGCTACACCTTC. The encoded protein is CATSSTGTLGYGYTF.